What follows are 11 T cell receptor beta chains derived from one specimen sequenced in a study of blood T cell repertoires in COVID-19. The assay was immunoSEQ multiplex PCR, and TCRdb's table has in-frame clones only and misses some. This table holds 250,000 to 350,000 clones, 90% found once. The sample taken for sequencing was PBMCs or T cells enriched from blood (not recorded which). The source is a woman younger than 35 with acute COVID-19.

The gene calls are TRBV6-4 and TRBJ2-1; 10 positions agree with TRBD2. The CDR3 totals 15 residues. Trimming cost V 4 bases and J 6 bases; bases outside gene matches: 6. The V gene's germline CDR1 is MRHNA and CDR2 SNTAGT. CDR3 coding DNA: TGTGCCAGCAGTGGAGGACTAGCGGATTTCAATGAGCAGTTCTTC. It specifies CASSGGLADFNEQFF.

The CDR3 DNA reads as TGTGCCAGCAGCTCCGGGACAGGGGCGAACACTGAAGCTTTCTTT. Its translation is CASSSGTGANTEAFF. The V call is TRBV7-3, the J call TRBJ1-1; 10 bases line up with TRBD1. Germline V CDR1 and CDR2: SGHTA, FQGTGA. V lost 4 bases, J lost 1 base, and 3 bases stayed unmatched. The CDR3 is 15 residues long.

This clone was seen just once. The chain carries TRBV19 and TRBJ2-1; TRBD1 aligns across 10 bases. Germline assignment: CDR1 LNHDA and CDR2 SQIVND (reference sequence). V shed 9 bases, J shed 7 bases, and the junction held 9 bases outside the gene matches. CDR3 length equals 14 residues. The CDR3 DNA follows: TGTGCCAGCCGGGACAGGGGTTTCGGTAATGAGCAGTTCTTC. Translation gives CASRDRGFGNEQFF.

The chain carries TRBV14 and TRBJ2-1; D may be TRBD2 (6 bases). CDR3 length: 15 residues. V lost 4 bases to trimming and J lost 6 bases, with 16 bases between them. Germline lookup yields CDR1 SGHDN and CDR2 FVKESK. CDR3 coding DNA: TGTGCCAGCAGCCTGTCCCGGGACTGGACCAATGAGCAGTTCTTC. It encodes CASSLSRDWTNEQFF.

V and J are TRBV14 and TRBJ1-1; no definite D call. The CDR3 has 13 amino acids. Germline values: CDR1 SGHDN, CDR2 FVKESK. The V end was cut by 6 bases, the J end by 0 bases, with 8 bases between. Here the CDR3 reads CASRTGLNTEAFF. The CDR3 DNA reads TGTGCCAGCAGAACGGGGTTGAACACTGAAGCTTTCTTT.

The chain recombines TRBV28 with TRBJ1-4; TRBD1 agrees at 7 bases. The CDR3 runs to 16 residues. The junction had 9 bases not matched to a gene; V was cut back by 5 bases and J by 3 bases. Germline V gene data show CDR1 as MDHEN and CDR2 as SYDVKM. The CDR3 nucleotides are TGTGCCAGCAGTCACGGACAGGCCGGGTCTAATGAAAAACTGTTTTTT. Encoded protein: CASSHGQAGSNEKLFF.

This chain joins TRBV7-9 and TRBJ1-1; D remains ambiguous. Germline CDR1 and CDR2: SEHNR and FQNEAQ (reference sequence). There are 15 residues in the CDR3. Trimming took off 5 bases at V and 1 base at J, with 14 bases between the two ends. The CDR3 DNA is TGTGCCAGCAGCCCTACCATGACTGAGAACACTGAAGCTTTCTTT. Its protein product is CASSPTMTENTEAFF.

V is TRBV18 and J is TRBJ1-1; no clear D. The germline gives CDR1 KGHSH, CDR2 LQKENI. The germline V and J ends were trimmed by 2 bases and 11 bases, with 15 bases remaining between them. The CDR3 extends over 13 amino acids. CDR3 coding DNA: TGTGCCAGCTCACCAGAAACCTACGCGAGGGCTTTCTTT. Amino acid sequence: CASSPETYARAFF.

This clone was detected only a few times. V gene TRBV19 combines with J gene TRBJ1-1; a weak D match, TRBD1 (6 bases). The CDR3 loop spans 14 amino acids. V was pared by 3 bases and J by 6 bases, with 14 bases between. Germline V CDR1 and CDR2: LNHDA, SQIVND (reference sequence). CDR3 in DNA: TGTGCCAGTAGTATGCTCGACAGGATGGCTGAAGCTTTCTTT. Translated: CASSMLDRMAEAFF. Filled out from reference TRBV19 and TRBJ1-1, the complete variable domain reads DGGITQSPKYLFRKEGQNVTLSCEQNLNHDAMYWYRQDPGQGLRLIYYSQIVNDFQKGDIAEGYSVSREKKESFPLTVTSAQKNPTAFYLCASSMLDRMAEAFFGQGTRLTVV.

V is TRBV5-1 and J is TRBJ2-7, with D possibly TRBD1 on 7 matching bases. Deletions cut 7 bases from V and 5 bases from J, with 16 bases between. The CDR3 runs 13 residues. Germline CDR1 and CDR2: SGHRS and YFSETQ. The CDR3 nucleotides are TGCGCCAGCGGATGGGGCAGGGGGGACGAGCAGTACTTC. Protein product: CASGWGRGDEQYF. Complete variable domain (other parts from reference TRBV5-1 and TRBJ2-7): KAGVTQTPRYLIKTRGQQVTLSCSPISGHRSVSWYQQTPGQGLQFLFEYFSETQRNKGNFPGRFSGRQFSNSRSEMNVSTLELGDSALYLCASGWGRGDEQYFGPGTRLTVT.

The rearrangement uses TRBV28 and TRBJ2-4; 9 bases fit TRBD2. Germline V gene data show CDR1 as MDHEN and CDR2 as SYDVKM. Germline trimming cut 5 bases from V and 7 bases from J; bases unmatched to any gene: 12. The CDR3 is 16 amino acids. The CDR3 loop is CASSTPGGRASNIQYF. The DNA for the CDR3 is TGTGCCAGCAGTACCCCTGGCGGGAGGGCCTCGAACATTCAGTACTTC. Based on the CDR3 plus reference TRBV28 and TRBJ2-4, the full variable domain is DVKVTQSSRYLVKRTGEKVFLECVQDMDHENMFWYRQDPGLGLRLIYFSYDVKMKEKGDIPEGYSVSREKKERFSLILESASTNQTSMYLCASSTPGGRASNIQYFGAGTRLSVL.